The 18 T cell receptor beta chains below were found in one sample sequenced in a study of cytomegalovirus exposure and HLA in healthy donors. PCR employed 60 Vbeta and 13 Jbeta primers. TCRdb's table, derived via immunoSEQ multiplex PCR, lists solely in-frame clones and lacks some. The sample data list about 70,000 clones. Sequencing was performed on PBMCs. These receptor sequences come from a female donor in good health and CMV-seropositive.

The chain links TRBV29-1 to TRBJ2-7, with D tentatively TRBD1 (6 bases). This CDR3 contains 14 residues. Trimming pared 3 bases from V and 6 bases from J, leaving 18 bases between. CDR1 is SQVTM and CDR2 is ANQGSEA in the germline V gene. The CDR3 here is CSVDHGQGTGEQYF. The CDR3 DNA reads as TGCAGCGTTGATCATGGGCAGGGGACGGGCGAGCAGTACTTC.

This chain connects TRBV11-2 to TRBJ2-7; D unclear. CDR1 is SGHAT, CDR2 FQNNGV, per germline. The length of the CDR3 is 12 residues. V dropped 4 bases and J dropped 1 base, with 5 bases sitting between them. Here the CDR3 reads CASSYSSYEQYF. The CDR3 DNA sequence: TGTGCCAGCAGCTATAGTTCCTACGAGCAGTACTTC. Supplemented by reference TRBV11-2 and TRBJ2-7, the full variable domain reads EAGVAQSPRYKIIEKRQSVAFWCNPISGHATLYWYQQILGQGPKLLIQFQNNGVVDDSQLPKDRFSAERLKGVDSTLKIQPAKLEDSAVYLCASSYSSYEQYFGPGTRLTVT.

The chain combines TRBV18 with TRBJ2-5; the match to TRBD1 covers 7 bases. The CDR3 length is 16 residues. Germline values: CDR1 KGHSH, CDR2 LQKENI. After removal of 4 bases from V and 5 bases from J, the junction contained 13 bases not matched to a gene. The CDR3 sequence is CASSLSEVTGVETQYF. CDR3 nucleotide sequence: TGTGCCAGCTCACTATCTGAGGTAACAGGGGTGGAGACCCAGTACTTC. The full variable domain, in which reference TRBV18 and TRBJ2-5 provide the parts outside the CDR3, is NAGVMQNPRHLVRRRGQEARLRCSPMKGHSHVYWYRQLPEEGLKFMVYLQKENIIDESGMPKERFSAEFPKEGPSILRIQQVVRGDSAAYFCASSLSEVTGVETQYFGPGTRLLVL.

V usage is TRBV4-3 and J usage is TRBJ2-2; D is possibly TRBD1 (5 bases). The V and J ends lost 0 bases and 6 bases respectively, with 20 bases between them. This CDR3 region has 18 residues. Germline V gene lookup returns CDR1 LGHNA and CDR2 YSLEER. The CDR3 DNA reads as TGCGCCAGCAGCCAAGAAGTTAGGGGTGATAATACCGCCGGGGAGCTGTTTTTT. Its translation is CASSQEVRGDNTAGELFF.

The rearrangement joins TRBV6-4 to TRBJ2-1; maybe TRBD1 (6 bases). CDR1 MRHNA and CDR2 SNTAGT come from the germline V gene. V lost 0 bases and J lost 7, with 10 bases in between. CDR3 size: 14 residues. The CDR3: CASSDSGQPNEQFF. For the CDR3, the DNA is TGTGCCAGCAGTGACTCCGGACAGCCGAATGAGCAGTTCTTC.

The chain employs TRBV4-3 and TRBJ1-4, with unresolved D. Germline V gene lookup returns CDR1 LGHNA and CDR2 YSLEER. The CDR3 spans 14 residues. Trimming shortened V by 3 bases and J by 7 bases, and 12 bases separated the two germline ends. The CDR3 protein is CASSQGTLGEKLFF. CDR3 bases: TGCGCCAGCAGCCAGGGCACTCTGGGTGAAAAACTGTTTTTT.

The chain combines TRBV5-1 with TRBJ1-1; 8 nucleotides agree with TRBD1. Germline trimming cut 4 bases from V and 2 bases from J; bases unmatched to any gene: 10. The CDR3 length is 16 residues. Germline CDR1 reads SGHRS; CDR2 reads YFSETQ. The CDR3 sequence is CASSPGQDSRNTEAFF. As DNA, the CDR3 is TGCGCCAGCAGCCCGGGACAGGATAGTAGAAACACTGAAGCTTTCTTT.

V and J are TRBV6-5 and TRBJ1-5; D not certain. The CDR3 loop spans 16 amino acids. The germline V gene has CDR1 MNHEY and CDR2 SVGAGI. V lost 0 bases and J 3 bases, leaving 12 bases between the germline ends. CDR3 bases: TGTGCCAGCAGTTACTCGTTCGGGTCGACCAATCAGCCCCAGCATTTT. Residues: CASSYSFGSTNQPQHF.

The rearrangement joins TRBV27 to TRBJ2-7; D possibly corresponds to TRBD1 (5 bases). CDR1 is MNHEY and CDR2 is SMNVEV in the germline V gene (reference sequence). The CDR3 extends over 14 amino acids. The germline V and J ends were trimmed by 3 bases and 3 bases, with 12 bases remaining between them. CDR3 coding DNA: TGTGCCAGCAGTTTCAAGGGGAAAGGCTACGAGCAGTACTTC. This codes for CASSFKGKGYEQYF.

The rearrangement uses TRBV7-3 and TRBJ1-2, with D possibly matching TRBD1 (6 bases). This CDR3 has 14 amino acids. Germline CDR1 and CDR2: SGHTA and FQGTGA. Trimming removed 2 bases at V and 5 bases at J, with 12 bases between. The CDR3 spells CASSLGGGQYGYTF. CDR3 coding DNA: TGTGCCAGCAGCTTAGGTGGGGGCCAATATGGCTACACCTTC.

The V and J genes are TRBV9 and TRBJ1-2; 7 bases fit TRBD1. Germline V gene sequence: CDR1 SGDLS, CDR2 YYNGEE. The junction had 5 bases not matched to a gene; V was cut back by 3 bases and J by 3 bases. The CDR3 totals 14 residues. CDR3 region: CASSERDSDYGYTF. CDR3 in DNA: TGTGCCAGCAGCGAGAGGGACAGCGACTATGGCTACACCTTC.

V and J are TRBV30 and TRBJ1-2; D is uncertain. CDR1 GTSNPN and CDR2 SVGIG come from the germline V gene (reference sequence). V was pared by 0 bases and J by 2 bases, with 10 bases between. The CDR3 totals 14 residues. CDR3 amino acids: CAWSVRTSNYGYTF. In DNA form, the CDR3 reads TGTGCCTGGAGTGTACGAACATCCAACTATGGCTACACCTTC.

The genes are TRBV28 and TRBJ2-7; a possible D gene is TRBD2 (6 bases). CDR1 and CDR2 from the germline V gene are MDHEN and SYDVKM. V was trimmed by 8 bases and J by 1 base, leaving 15 bases between them. This CDR3 region has 14 residues. The CDR3, as DNA: TGTGCCAGCGGGGAACTAGCCGAATCCTACGAGCAGTACTTC. Protein sequence: CASGELAESYEQYF.

The V and J genes are TRBV4-1 and TRBJ1-2; no clear D. This CDR3 has 16 amino acids. Trimming stripped 1 base from V and 2 bases from J, with 14 bases between. Per germline, CDR1 MGHRA and CDR2 YSYEKL. CDR3 loop: CASSQGAATHNYGYTF. The CDR3 DNA reads as TGCGCCAGCAGCCAAGGGGCAGCAACTCACAACTATGGCTACACCTTC.

The V call is TRBV5-1, the J call TRBJ2-3; 14 positions agree with TRBD2. Germline CDR1 and CDR2: SGHRS and YFSETQ. V was pared by 3 bases and J by 4 bases, with 16 bases of the junction left unmatched. The CDR3 is made up of 20 amino acids. The CDR3 DNA reads TGCGCCAGCAGCTCCCGGTGGGGGACTAGCGGGGGAGAGTTGGCAGATACGCAGTATTTT. It yields the protein CASSSRWGTSGGELADTQYF.

The rearrangement uses TRBV11-3 and TRBJ2-5; TRBD2 matches 8 bases. The germline gives CDR1 SGHNT, CDR2 YENEEA. The J segment lost 4 bases and the V segment lost 1 base, leaving 8 bases of the junction unmatched. This CDR3 spans 16 amino acids. The DNA of the CDR3 is TGTGCCAGCAGCTTAGGGTCCGGGACTAGGGGAGAGACCCAGTACTTC. Its translation: CASSLGSGTRGETQYF. Drawing the rest from reference TRBV11-3 and TRBJ2-5, the complete variable domain is EAGVVQSPRYKIIEKKQPVAFWCNPISGHNTLYWYLQNLGQGPELLIRYENEEAVDDSQLPKDRFSAERLKGVDSTLKIQPAELGDSAVYLCASSLGSGTRGETQYFGPGTRLLVL.

V and J are TRBV6-1 and TRBJ1-2, with a possible D match to TRBD1 (6 bases). The CDR3 length is 15 residues. Germline-derived CDR1 and CDR2 are MNHNS and SASEGT. Trimming cost V 7 bases and J 2 bases, with 17 bases left between them. CDR3 loop: CASKNRDMPNYGYTF. The CDR3 DNA sequence: TGTGCCAGCAAGAACCGGGACATGCCAAACTATGGCTACACCTTC.

The CDR3 region has the DNA TGTGCCTGGAGTGTACAGGGGGATTCGTATGAAAAACTGTTTTTT. This encodes CAWSVQGDSYEKLFF. The chain is built from TRBV30 and TRBJ1-4, with 8 bases matching TRBD1. Germline CDR1 is GTSNPN and CDR2 is SVGIG (reference sequence). The trim removed 0 bases at V and 6 bases at J, leaving 6 bases unmatched. The CDR3 has 15 residues.